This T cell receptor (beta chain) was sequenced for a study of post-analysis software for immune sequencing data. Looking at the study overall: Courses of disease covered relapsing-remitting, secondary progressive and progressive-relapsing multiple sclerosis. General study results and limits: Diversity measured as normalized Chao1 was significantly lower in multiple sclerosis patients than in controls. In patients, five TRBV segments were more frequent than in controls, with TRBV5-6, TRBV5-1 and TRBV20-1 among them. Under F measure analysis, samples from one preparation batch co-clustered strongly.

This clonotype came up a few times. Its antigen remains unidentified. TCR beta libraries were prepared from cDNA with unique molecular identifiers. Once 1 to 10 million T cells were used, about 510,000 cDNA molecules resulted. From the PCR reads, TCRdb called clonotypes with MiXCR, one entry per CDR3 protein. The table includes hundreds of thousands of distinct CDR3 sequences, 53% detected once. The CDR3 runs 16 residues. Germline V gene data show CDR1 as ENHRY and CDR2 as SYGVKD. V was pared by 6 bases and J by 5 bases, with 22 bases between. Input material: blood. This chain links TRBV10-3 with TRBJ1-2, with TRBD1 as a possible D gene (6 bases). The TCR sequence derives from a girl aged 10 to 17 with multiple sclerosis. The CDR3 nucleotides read TGTGCCATCAGGAGGACAGCACTCGGTATGGGGTATGGCTACACCTTC. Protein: CAIRRTALGMGYGYTF.